Listed here are 7 T cell receptor beta chains from one sample, sequenced in a study of blood T cell repertoires in COVID-19 (dated by TCRdb to 2019 to 2021). Library construction relied on the immunoSEQ multiplex PCR assay. The table comes from immuneACCESS by way of TCRdb, which keeps in-frame sequences with V and J called. Part of the clones is missing from these tables; in studies checked, under half for an unresolved V gene and the rest for unknown reasons. The sample data list roughly 250,000 clones, and 86% of these were observed just once. The ten largest clones take up roughly 12% of the sample. The sequenced sample was peripheral blood. Receptors originate from a woman aged 30 to 39 with COVID-19, enrolled during active disease.

The genes are TRBV27 and TRBJ2-5, with a tentative D call TRBD1 (6 bases). Deletions cut 5 bases from V and 5 bases from J, with 15 bases between. Germline CDR1 is MNHEY and CDR2 is SMNVEV (reference sequence). The CDR3 extends over 14 amino acids. Here the CDR3 DNA reads TGTGCCAGCAGTCCCCTCGGACAGTCGGAGACCCAGTACTTC. This translates into CASSPLGQSETQYF.

The CDR3 sequence: CASSVQGHGGYTF. CDR3 coding DNA: TGTGCCAGCAGCGTCCAGGGTCATGGTGGCTACACCTTC. V usage is TRBV2 and J usage is TRBJ1-2; TRBD1 is a possible D gene (5 bases). The CDR3 contains 13 residues. The V end lost 6 bases, the J end lost 7 bases, and 15 bases lay between the germline ends. Germline V CDR1 and CDR2: SNHLY, FYNNEI.

The rearrangement uses TRBV4-1 and TRBJ1-4; TRBD1 is a possible D gene (6 bases). V dropped 4 bases and J dropped 7 bases, with 13 bases sitting between them. This CDR3 has 14 residues. The germline V gene has CDR1 MGHRA and CDR2 YSYEKL. DNA for the CDR3: TGCGCCAGCAGCCTCCGGGGGGGGCCTGAAAAACTGTTTTTT. The encoded protein is CASSLRGGPEKLFF.

The gene calls are TRBV12-3 or TRBV12-4 and TRBJ2-7, with a weak D call TRBD1 (5 bases). Trimming removed 6 bases from V and 3 bases from J, with 12 bases in between. The CDR3 has 13 residues. The CDR3: CASSYDSYYEQYF. CDR3 nucleotide sequence: TGTGCCAGCAGCTACGACAGCTACTACGAGCAGTACTTC.

This clone occurred once. This chain connects TRBV6-5 to TRBJ1-5, with 8 bases aligning to TRBD1. Germline CDR1 and CDR2: MNHEY and SVGAGI. This CDR3 spans 13 amino acids. Trimming cost V 6 bases and J 5 bases; bases outside gene matches: 3. As DNA, the CDR3 is TGTGCCAGCAGCCCGGACAGGGATCAGCCCCAGCATTTT. The encoded protein is CASSPDRDQPQHF.

The rearrangement joins TRBV27 to TRBJ2-7; TRBD2 matches at 9 bases. This CDR3 comprises 14 residues. The germline gives CDR1 MNHEY, CDR2 SMNVEV (reference sequence). The trim removed 6 bases at V and 0 bases at J, leaving 3 bases unmatched. The CDR3 spells CASSIAGVSYEQYF. CDR3 coding DNA: TGTGCCAGCAGCATAGCGGGGGTCTCCTACGAGCAGTACTTC.

The chain is built from TRBV7-2 and TRBJ2-2; the D gene could be TRBD1 or TRBD2 (6 bases each). The germline V and J ends were trimmed by 5 bases and 6 bases, with 16 bases remaining between them. Germline loops: CDR1 SGHTA, CDR2 FQGNSA. The CDR3 is 15 residues long. This CDR3 reads CASSLGGLPAGELFF. The CDR3 DNA reads TGTGCCAGCAGCCTAGGGGGACTCCCAGCCGGGGAGCTGTTTTTT.